A selection of T cell receptor beta chains follows, all from one sample in a study of T-cell reconstitution after alpha-beta-depleted transplantation in children. TCRdb ran MiXCR on the PCR reads and lists one entry per CDR3 protein. The sample consists of hundreds of thousands of distinct CDR3 sequences, approximately 16% of them appearing once. Sequenced here: PBMCs from the stem cell graft donor, sampled from the stem cell graft. These receptors originate from a human donor who donated a stem cell graft to a child with acute myeloid leukemia. The CDR3 runs from the conserved cysteine through the conserved F or W. A D gene is named only where the DNA matches it firmly. Not every row has a clone size; where given, it reads once, few, many or a size class.

j_gene	v_gene	d_gene	abundance	CDR3aa	CDR3nt
TRBJ1-6	TRBV6-5	NA	NA	CASSYSGNGGSPLHF	TGTGCCAGCAGTTACTCGGGGAATGGGGGTTCACCCCTCCACTTT
TRBJ1-1	TRBV12-3/TRBV12-4	NA	NA	CASRPGLKNTEAFF	TGTGCCAGCAGGCCGGGACTGAAGAACACTGAAGCTTTCTTT
TRBJ1-1	TRBV20-1	NA	many	CSARYRGRVNTEAFF	TGCAGTGCTAGATACCGAGGACGTGTGAACACTGAAGCTTTCTTT
TRBJ2-1	TRBV20-1	TRBD2	few	CSARDGASGGAYNEQFF	TGCAGTGCTAGAGATGGGGCTAGCGGGGGGGCCTACAATGAGCAGTTCTTC
TRBJ2-2	TRBV20-1	NA	NA	CSARDSRGHTGELFF	TGCAGTGCTAGAGACTCAAGGGGACATACCGGGGAGCTGTTTTTT
TRBJ2-7	TRBV3-1	NA	NA	CASSQDLRKRPYEQYF	TGTGCCAGCAGCCAAGATCTAAGGAAGAGGCCCTACGAGCAGTACTTC
TRBJ1-3	TRBV13	NA	NA	CASSNTGFSGNTIYF	TGTGCCAGCAGCAATACAGGATTCTCTGGAAACACCATATATTTT
TRBJ1-1	TRBV4-1	NA	NA	CASSQDRNIEAFF	TGCGCCAGCAGCCAAGACAGAAATATTGAAGCTTTCTTT
TRBJ1-5	TRBV7-2	NA	many	CASSSLPYNSNQPQHF	TGTGCCAGCAGCTCATTGCCCTATAATAGCAATCAGCCCCAGCATTTT
TRBJ2-1	TRBV27	NA	NA	CASRRKTGPSSYNEQFF	TGTGCCAGCAGGAGAAAGACAGGTCCTAGCTCCTACAATGAGCAGTTCTTC
TRBJ2-7	TRBV12-3/TRBV12-4	NA	many	CASRGPGPTYEQYF	TGTGCCAGCAGGGGACCGGGACCCACCTACGAGCAGTACTTC
TRBJ2-3	TRBV11-2	NA	NA	CASSGLGAEGDTQYF	TGTGCCAGCAGCGGCCTTGGGGCTGAGGGAGATACGCAGTATTTT
TRBJ2-1	TRBV6-1	TRBD2	NA	CASRDQLTSGGRNEQFF	TGTGCCAGCAGGGACCAACTAACTAGCGGGGGGAGGAATGAGCAGTTCTTC
TRBJ2-3	TRBV3-1	TRBD2	NA	CASSQEIAGGTNTQYF	TGTGCCAGCAGCCAAGAAATAGCGGGGGGCACAAATACGCAGTATTTT
TRBJ2-2	TRBV6-4	NA	NA	CASSDRPSSGELFF	TGTGCCAGCAGTGATAGACCGAGTAGCGGGGAGCTGTTTTTT
TRBJ2-3	TRBV11-1	TRBD1	NA	CASSFPGQRWERGTDTQYF	TGTGCCAGCAGCTTCCCGGGACAGAGATGGGAAAGGGGCACAGATACGCAGTATTTT
TRBJ2-1	TRBV4-3	NA	NA	CASSRGPPTYNEQFF	TGCGCCAGCAGCCGGGGACCACCAACCTACAATGAGCAGTTCTTC